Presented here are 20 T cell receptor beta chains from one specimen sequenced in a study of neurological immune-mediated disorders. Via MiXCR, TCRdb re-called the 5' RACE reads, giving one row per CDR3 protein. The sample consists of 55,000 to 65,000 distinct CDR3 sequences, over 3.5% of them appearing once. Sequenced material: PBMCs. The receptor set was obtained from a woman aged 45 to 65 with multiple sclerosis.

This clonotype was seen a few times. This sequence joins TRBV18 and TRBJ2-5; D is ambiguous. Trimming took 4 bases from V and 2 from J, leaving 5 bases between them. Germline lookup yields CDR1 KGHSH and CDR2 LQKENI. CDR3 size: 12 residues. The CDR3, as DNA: TGTGCCAGCTCACGTTATCAAGAGACCCAGTACTTC. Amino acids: CASSRYQETQYF. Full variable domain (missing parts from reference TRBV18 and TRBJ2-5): NAGVMQNPRHLVRRRGQEARLRCSPMKGHSHVYWYRQLPEEGLKFMVYLQKENIIDESGMPKERFSAEFPKEGPSILRIQQVVRGDSAAYFCASSRYQETQYFGPGTRLLVL.

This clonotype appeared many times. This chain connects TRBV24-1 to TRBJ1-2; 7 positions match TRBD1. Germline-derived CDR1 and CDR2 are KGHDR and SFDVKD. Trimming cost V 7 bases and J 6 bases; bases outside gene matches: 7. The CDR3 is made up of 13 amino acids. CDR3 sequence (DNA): TGTGCCACCAGCGGGACAGAAAGACATGGCTACACCTTC. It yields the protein CATSGTERHGYTF.

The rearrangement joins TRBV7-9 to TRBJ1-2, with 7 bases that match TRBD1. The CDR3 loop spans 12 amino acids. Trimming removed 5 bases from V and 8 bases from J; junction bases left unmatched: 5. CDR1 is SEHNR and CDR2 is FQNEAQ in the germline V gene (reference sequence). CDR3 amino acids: CASSKTGDGYTF. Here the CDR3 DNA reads TGTGCCAGCAGCAAAACAGGGGACGGCTACACCTTC.

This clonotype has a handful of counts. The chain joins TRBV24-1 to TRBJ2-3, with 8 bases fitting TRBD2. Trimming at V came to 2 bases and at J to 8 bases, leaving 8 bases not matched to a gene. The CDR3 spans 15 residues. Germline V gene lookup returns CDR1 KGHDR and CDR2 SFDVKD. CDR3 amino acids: CATSDSSGGKITQYF. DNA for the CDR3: TGTGCCACCAGTGATTCCTCGGGAGGGAAGATTACGCAGTATTTT.

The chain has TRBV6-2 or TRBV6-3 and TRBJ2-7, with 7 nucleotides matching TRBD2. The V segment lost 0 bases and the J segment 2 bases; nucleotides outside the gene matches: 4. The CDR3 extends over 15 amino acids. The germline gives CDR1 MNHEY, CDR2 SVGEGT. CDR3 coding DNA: TGTGCCAGCAGTTACTCCCCGCGGGGGACCTACGAGCAGTACTTC. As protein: CASSYSPRGTYEQYF.

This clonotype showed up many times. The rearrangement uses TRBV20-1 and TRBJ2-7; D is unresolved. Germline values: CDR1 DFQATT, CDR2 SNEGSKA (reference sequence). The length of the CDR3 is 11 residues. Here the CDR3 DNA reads TGCTCGATAAGGATTACCTACGAGCAGTACTTC. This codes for CSIRITYEQYF.

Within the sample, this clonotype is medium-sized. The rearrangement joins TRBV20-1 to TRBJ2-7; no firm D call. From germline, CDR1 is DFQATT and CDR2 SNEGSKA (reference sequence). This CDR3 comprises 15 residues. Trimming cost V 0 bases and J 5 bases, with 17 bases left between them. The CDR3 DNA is TGCAGTGCTAGAGATCGCGTCTTACCCGTCGACGAGCAGTACTTC. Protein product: CSARDRVLPVDEQYF.

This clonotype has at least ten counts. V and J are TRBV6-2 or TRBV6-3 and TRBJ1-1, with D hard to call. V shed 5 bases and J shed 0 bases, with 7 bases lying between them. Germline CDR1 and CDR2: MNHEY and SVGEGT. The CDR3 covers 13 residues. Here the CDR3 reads CASSQVMNTEAFF. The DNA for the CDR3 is TGTGCCAGCAGTCAGGTCATGAACACTGAAGCTTTCTTT.

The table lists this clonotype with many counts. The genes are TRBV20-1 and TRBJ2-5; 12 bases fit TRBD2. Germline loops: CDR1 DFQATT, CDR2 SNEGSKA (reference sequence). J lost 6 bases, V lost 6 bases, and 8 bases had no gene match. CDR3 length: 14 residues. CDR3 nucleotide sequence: TGCAGTGCCCGCGAAGGACTAGCGGGAAAGACCCAGTACTTC. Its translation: CSAREGLAGKTQYF.

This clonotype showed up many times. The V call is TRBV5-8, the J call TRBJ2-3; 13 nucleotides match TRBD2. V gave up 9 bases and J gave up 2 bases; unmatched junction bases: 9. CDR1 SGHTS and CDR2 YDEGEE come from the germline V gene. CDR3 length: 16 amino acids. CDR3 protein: CATDSGTSGVTDTQYF. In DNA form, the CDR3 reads TGTGCCACCGATTCCGGGACTAGCGGGGTCACAGATACGCAGTATTTT.

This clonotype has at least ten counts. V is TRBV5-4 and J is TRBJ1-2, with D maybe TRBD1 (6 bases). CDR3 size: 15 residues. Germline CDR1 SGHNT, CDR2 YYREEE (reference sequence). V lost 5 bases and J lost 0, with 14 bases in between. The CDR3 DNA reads TGTGCCAGCAGGGAGGACAGAAAAGCTAACTATGGCTACACCTTC. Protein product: CASREDRKANYGYTF.

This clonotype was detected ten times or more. Here the CDR3 reads CASSQDYLGQYEQYF. The CDR3 DNA reads as TGTGCCAGCAGCCAGGACTACTTGGGGCAGTACGAGCAGTACTTC. J is TRBJ2-7 and V is TRBV9; D perhaps matches TRBD2 (6 bases). In germline, CDR1 is SGDLS, CDR2 YYNGEE. The CDR3 has 15 residues. V was shortened by 4 bases and J by 4 bases, with 18 bases between the two germline ends.

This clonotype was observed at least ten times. Written as DNA, the CDR3 is TGTGCCAGCAGCGACCTACAGGGACAAGAGACCCAGTACTTC. It codes for CASSDLQGQETQYF. This chain links TRBV12-3 or TRBV12-4 with TRBJ2-5, with a weak D call TRBD1 (6 bases). The CDR3 loop spans 14 amino acids. Trimming stripped 6 bases from V and 2 bases from J, with 13 bases between.

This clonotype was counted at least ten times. The CDR3, as DNA: TGCAGCCCTGGCCCTTCCTACGAGCAGTACTTC. Translation: CSPGPSYEQYF. The chain links TRBV29-1 to TRBJ2-7; D gene uncertain. From germline, CDR1 is SQVTM and CDR2 ANQGSEA. The CDR3 runs to 11 residues. V was clipped by 8 bases and J by 1 base, with 9 bases between them.

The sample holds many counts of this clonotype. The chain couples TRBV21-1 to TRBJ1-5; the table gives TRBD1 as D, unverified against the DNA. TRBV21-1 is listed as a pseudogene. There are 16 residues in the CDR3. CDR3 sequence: CASDPIHRGGNQPQNF. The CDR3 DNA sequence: TGTGCCAGCGATCCCATCCACAGGGGCGGTAATCAGCCCCAGAATTTT.

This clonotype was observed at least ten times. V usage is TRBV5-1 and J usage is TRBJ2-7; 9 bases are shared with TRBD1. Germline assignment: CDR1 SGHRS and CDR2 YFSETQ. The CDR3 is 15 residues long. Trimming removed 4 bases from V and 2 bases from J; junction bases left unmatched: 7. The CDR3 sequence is CASSGGQGAAYEQYF. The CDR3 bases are TGCGCCAGCAGCGGGGGACAGGGAGCGGCCTACGAGCAGTACTTC.

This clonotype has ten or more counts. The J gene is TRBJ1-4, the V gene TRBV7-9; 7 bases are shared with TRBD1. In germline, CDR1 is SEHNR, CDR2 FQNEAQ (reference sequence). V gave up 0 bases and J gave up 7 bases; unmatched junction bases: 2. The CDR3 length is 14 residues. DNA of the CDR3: TGTGCCAGCAGCTTAGCCCAGGGGGGTGAAAAACTGTTTTTT. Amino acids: CASSLAQGGEKLFF.

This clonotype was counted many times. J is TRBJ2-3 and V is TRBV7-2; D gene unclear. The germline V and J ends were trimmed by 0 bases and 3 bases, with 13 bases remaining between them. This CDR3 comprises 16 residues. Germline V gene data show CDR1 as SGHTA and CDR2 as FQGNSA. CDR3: CASSLASLLGTDTQYF. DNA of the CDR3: TGTGCCAGCAGCTTAGCGTCGCTCCTAGGGACAGATACGCAGTATTTT.

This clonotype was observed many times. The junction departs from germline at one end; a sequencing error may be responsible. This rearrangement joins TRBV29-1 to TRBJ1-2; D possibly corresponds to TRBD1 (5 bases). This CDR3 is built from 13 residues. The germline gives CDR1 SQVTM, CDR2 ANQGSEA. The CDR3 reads CSVEGERNYGYTF. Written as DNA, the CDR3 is TGCAGCGTCGAAGGGGAAAGGAACTATGGCTACACCTTC.

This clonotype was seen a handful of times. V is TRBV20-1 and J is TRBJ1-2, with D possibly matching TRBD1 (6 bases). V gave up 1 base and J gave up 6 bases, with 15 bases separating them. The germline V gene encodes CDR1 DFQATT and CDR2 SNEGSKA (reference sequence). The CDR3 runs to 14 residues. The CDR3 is CSARGAGEVDGYTF. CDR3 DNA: TGCAGTGCTAGAGGTGCAGGGGAGGTTGATGGCTACACCTTC.